This is a list of T cell receptor beta chains from one sample in a study of OX40 agonist ivuxolimab in advanced cancers. Data came from immunoSEQ multiplex PCR; TCRdb stores just in-frame clones and leaves some out. Of about 33,000 clones listed, 74% are singletons. Sequenced material: CD4+ or CD8+ T cells sorted from blood, taken in a trial of the OX40 agonist ivuxolimab. These receptors were taken from an adult with an advanced solid tumor such as melanoma, head and neck, liver or kidney cancer. CDR3s include the opening cysteine and the closing phenylalanine or tryptophan. A D gene is named only where the DNA matches it firmly. Clone size appears in some rows only: once, few, many, or a class for an expanded clone.

d_call clone_size j_call v_call cdr3_nt cdr3_aa
TRBD1 - TRBJ1-1 TRBV6-5 TGTGCCAGCAGAAAACCCGGGACAGTCTATGAAGCTTTCTTT CASRKPGTVYEAFF
- - TRBJ1-5 TRBV12-5 TGTGCTAGTGGTTTAGGAGGGAGCAATCAGCCCCAGCATTTT CASGLGGSNQPQHF
- - TRBJ2-2 TRBV4-2 TGTGCCAGCAGCCAAGCCTTCGGGGGCCCAGGGACCGGGGAGCTGTTTTTT CASSQAFGGPGTGELFF
- - TRBJ1-2 TRBV29-1 TGCAGCGTTTCCGCCCCCCCACACTATGGCTACACCTTC CSVSAPPHYGYTF
TRBD1 - TRBJ2-5 TRBV14 TGTGCCAGCAGCCAAAAGACAGGGGTTCCGAAGACCCAGTACTTC CASSQKTGVPKTQYF
- - TRBJ1-2 TRBV30 TGTGCTTGGGACCTCGCGGGGGCGGGCTATGGCTACACCTTC CAWDLAGAGYGYTF
- - TRBJ1-2 TRBV14 TGTGCCAGCAGCCAAGATTACACAGGAACCTATGGCTACACCTTC CASSQDYTGTYGYTF
- - TRBJ2-7 TRBV29-1 TGCAGCGTTGAAGTGGGGGCCTACGAGCAGTACTTC CSVEVGAYEQYF
- - TRBJ1-2 TRBV5-1 TGCGCCAGCAGCTTGGGAATTGGCAGTGGAACTTATGGCTACACCTTC CASSLGIGSGTYGYTF
- - TRBJ2-6 TRBV4-1 TGCGCCAGCAGCCAAGATCAGGGGACTGGGGCCAACGTCCTGACTTTC CASSQDQGTGANVLTF
- - TRBJ2-5 TRBV5-1 TGCGCCAGCGGGATAGCAGGGTACCAAGAGACCCAGTACTTC CASGIAGYQETQYF
- - TRBJ1-1 TRBV30 TGTGCCTGGAGTGTTAGGGGGGACACTGAAGCTTTCTTT CAWSVRGDTEAFF
- - TRBJ2-4 TRBV6-1 TGTGCCAGCAGTGAAGTAGGAGTAAACATTCAGTACTTC CASSEVGVNIQYF
- - TRBJ1-1 TRBV19 TGTGCCAGTAGTATACGAGCTTTTTCTGGCCTGAACACTGAAGCTTTCTTT CASSIRAFSGLNTEAFF
- once TRBJ2-7 TRBV9 TGTGCCAGCAGCGTAGGGGTTTTTGGGGGCGAGCAGTACTTC CASSVGVFGGEQYF
TRBD1 - TRBJ2-1 TRBV5-1 TGCGCCAGCAGCCTCCGGGACAGGGATTACAATGAGCAGTTCTTC CASSLRDRDYNEQFF
TRBD1 - TRBJ1-1 TRBV2 TGTGCCAGCAGGAGGACAGGAGACACTGAAGCTTTCTTT CASRRTGDTEAFF
TRBD1 - TRBJ2-3 TRBV5-1 TGCGCCAGCAGCTTGGCGGACAGGGGGCTCGGGGACACAGATACGCAGTATTTT CASSLADRGLGDTDTQYF
- few TRBJ1-2 TRBV9 TGTGCCAGCAGCCCCTACCTGAACTATGGCTACACCTTC CASSPYLNYGYTF
- medium-sized TRBJ1-4 TRBV28 TGTGCCAGCACATCGGGGGCCTACGGAAAACTGTTTTTT CASTSGAYGKLFF
- - TRBJ2-2 TRBV7-3 TGTGCCAGCAGCCCGCCGGGGAACACCGGGGAGCTGTTTTTT CASSPPGNTGELFF
- - TRBJ1-3 TRBV13 TGTGCCAGCAGTTCACAACAGCGCTCTGGAAACACCATATATTTT CASSSQQRSGNTIYF
- - TRBJ2-7 TRBV28 TGTGCCAGCAGTTTATTACGCTACGAGCAGTACTTC CASSLLRYEQYF
- - TRBJ1-5 TRBV6-1 TGTGCCAGCAGTGTACAGGGTAAAGGCAATCAGCCCCAGCATTTT CASSVQGKGNQPQHF
TRBD1 - TRBJ1-1 TRBV9 TGTGCCAGCAGCGTAGGAGACAGGGCTTCTGAAGCTTTCTTT CASSVGDRASEAFF
- - TRBJ2-3 TRBV6-5 TGTGCCAGCAGTTACTCGGTCGCGGAGGGGCAGTATTTT CASSYSVAEGQYF
- - TRBJ2-3 TRBV19 TGTGCCAGTAGTATAGATCTTGTGGGACCAACACCGCAGTATTTT CASSIDLVGPTPQYF
- - TRBJ1-3 TRBV4-1 TGCGCCAGCACGTGGGGCCACGTCTCTGGAAACACCATATATTTT CASTWGHVSGNTIYF
- - TRBJ2-7 TRBV7-3 TGTGCCAGCAGCCCGGGACAAACCTACGAGCAGTACTTC CASSPGQTYEQYF
- - TRBJ2-5 TRBV6-5 TGTGCCAGCACTCGGGACTCCCAAGAGACCCAGTACTTC CASTRDSQETQYF
- few TRBJ2-1 TRBV6-5 TGTGCCAGCAGTTACGCATTACAAAGGGATGAGCAGTTCTTC CASSYALQRDEQFF
TRBD1 few TRBJ1-1 TRBV7-9 TGTGCCAGCAGCTCGACAGGGGGCGGAACTGAAGCTTTCTTT CASSSTGGGTEAFF
TRBD2 - TRBJ2-3 TRBV25-1 TGTGCCAGCAGTGAATGGGGCGGGGGGGAGATAGATACGCAGTATTTT CASSEWGGGEIDTQYF